This TCR beta chain is drawn from a study of T-cell reconstitution after alpha-beta-depleted transplantation in children (dated by TCRdb to between 2015 and 2016). Regarding the research as a whole: Using TCR repertoire profiling, the study followed T-cell immune reconstitution in a quantitative way in children after TCRalphabeta/CD19-depleted allogeneic hematopoietic cell transplantation. General study outcomes and caveats: About two months after transplant, the apparently early recovery of alphabetaT-cell counts reportedly depended on just several hundred clones that had expanded rapidly and came from non-depleted graft cells. In some patients, the high TCRbeta diversity seen at day 60 was put down to recipient T cells and intrathymic progenitors that had survived conditioning. Over subsequent months, a decline in hyperexpanded clone frequencies was noted, and after one year, T-cell counts and TCRbeta diversity were mostly ascribed to newly produced T cells.

The treatment or condition label for this specimen denotes: allogeneic hematopoietic cell transplantation with graft depleted of TCRalphabeta T cells and CD19 B cells. The transplant recipients were children given TCRalphabeta/CD19-depleted allogeneic hematopoietic cell grafts. The library was made by PCR. The sample was run on an Illumina HiSeq 2500. TCR libraries were prepared with molecular barcoding, using unique molecular identifiers to normalize TCRbeta repertoire quantification. The public sequencing data were trimmed at Q25 with fastp and processed into clonotypes with MiXCR by TCRdb, which kept only in-frame beta chains. Records with the same CDR3 protein are collapsed into one entry carrying the most frequent genes and DNA. This sample holds 330,000 or so distinct CDR3 sequences; roughly a tenth were observed only once. Approximately 7% of the sample is taken by the ten largest. This clonotype was picked up many times. Which antigen it targets is not known. There are no base qualities to consult, and no much larger clone falls within one base.

Reading from cysteine to phenylalanine, the CDR3 counts 19 amino acids. CDR3 DNA only is kept here, 57 bases in frame from base 1. Cut back by 4 bases and 0 bases, the V and J ends lie 19 bases apart. The germline V gene supplies CDR1 SGHTA and CDR2 FQGNSA. This material consisted of PBMCs, taken before TCRalphabeta/CD19-depleted stem cell transplant. The TCR sequence derives from a boy in the first two years of life with acute myeloid leukemia, due to receive a stem cell transplant. Recombination connected TRBV7-2 to TRBJ2-6, with TRBD1 tentatively as D gene (6 bases match). Here is the DNA: TGTGCCAGCAGCTCCCGGGGCAGGGGCAACCTCTCTGGGGCCAACGTCCTGACTTTC. This encodes CASSSRGRGNLSGANVLTF.